One and the same sample provided the 28 T cell receptor beta chains below, sequenced in a study of blood T cell repertoires in COVID-19. Clones were sequenced by immunoSEQ multiplex PCR, and TCRdb holds only the in-frame ones, with some missing. The sample shows around 210,000 clones, roughly 84% of them seen only once. Source material: peripheral blood. These receptors all stem from a human donor in a cohort sampled during active COVID-19.

V usage is TRBV25-1 and J usage is TRBJ1-1, with no clear D. Germline CDR1 is MGHDK and CDR2 is SYGVNS. The CDR3 spans 11 residues. V was clipped by 3 bases and J by 10 bases, with 9 bases between them. The CDR3 loop is CASSDGRGAFF. The CDR3 DNA sequence: TGTGCCAGCAGTGACGGCAGAGGAGCTTTCTTT.

The chain carries TRBV21-1 and TRBJ2-1; the DNA was not compared with TRBD2, the D call given in the table. TRBV21-1 constitutes a pseudogene. The CDR3 covers 15 residues. CDR3 protein: CASSKGASGDNEQFF. The CDR3 DNA follows: TGTGCCAGCAGCAAAGGGGCTAGCGGGGACAATGAGCAGTTCTTC.

The gene calls are TRBV12-3 or TRBV12-4 and TRBJ2-3; D unclear. V was trimmed by 3 bases and J by 6 bases, leaving 4 bases between them. The CDR3 loop spans 11 amino acids. CDR3 residues: CASSFGDTQYF. For the CDR3, the DNA is TGTGCCAGCAGTTTCGGGGATACGCAGTATTTT.

The V call is TRBV30, the J call TRBJ2-7, with 11 positions matching TRBD1. The V gene's germline CDR1 is GTSNPN and CDR2 SVGIG (reference sequence). J gave up 4 bases and V 3 bases, and 8 bases lay outside the gene matches. The CDR3 covers 15 residues. CDR3 residues: CAWSNGQGARYEQYF. For the CDR3, the DNA is TGTGCCTGGAGCAACGGACAGGGGGCGCGTTACGAGCAGTACTTC.

The chain joins TRBV5-6 to TRBJ2-1; a possible D gene is TRBD1 (6 bases). CDR3 size: 11 residues. Germline CDR1 SGHDT, CDR2 YYEEEE. V shed 2 bases and J shed 14 bases, with 11 bases lying between them. In nucleotides, the CDR3 is TGTGCCAGCAGCTTTACAGGGTCCAAGTTCTTC. As protein: CASSFTGSKFF.

The chain couples TRBV28 to TRBJ1-2, with 7 bases that match TRBD1. Germline CDR1 reads MDHEN; CDR2 reads SYDVKM. V shed 5 bases, J shed 4 bases, and the junction held 10 bases outside the gene matches. The CDR3 is made up of 15 amino acids. CDR3 region: CASSLNAAGGYGYTF. CDR3 in DNA: TGTGCCAGCAGTCTCAATGCTGCAGGGGGCTATGGCTACACCTTC.

The CDR3 reads CASSRKGQGIGYTF. DNA for the CDR3: TGTGCCAGCAGCCGAAAAGGACAAGGGATTGGCTACACCTTC. The V and J genes are TRBV5-4 and TRBJ1-2; maybe TRBD1 (5 bases). Per the germline V gene, CDR1 is SGHNT and CDR2 is YYREEE (reference sequence). The germline V and J ends were trimmed by 4 bases and 7 bases, with 17 bases remaining between them. The CDR3 length is 14 residues.

The chain employs TRBV3-1 (or the pseudogene TRBV3-2) and TRBJ2-7, with D maybe TRBD2 (5 bases). The CDR3 is 13 amino acids. Germline V gives CDR1 LGHDT, CDR2 YNNKEL (reference sequence). V lost 3 bases to trimming and J lost 3 bases, with 9 bases between them. Here the CDR3 DNA reads TGTGCCAGCAGCCACTTCAGCGGCTACGAGCAGTACTTC. This sequence encodes CASSHFSGYEQYF.

J is TRBJ2-3 and V is TRBV19; 9 nucleotides match TRBD2. CDR3 length: 16 residues. From germline, CDR1 is LNHDA and CDR2 SQIVND (reference sequence). V was pared by 4 bases and J by 0 bases, with 5 bases of the junction left unmatched. CDR3 DNA sequence: TGTGCCAGTAGTACCGGACTAGCGATTAGCACAGATACGCAGTATTTT. Translation: CASSTGLAISTDTQYF.

The V call is TRBV28, the J call TRBJ1-6, with TRBD1 matching 8 bases. Germline CDR1 MDHEN, CDR2 SYDVKM. After removal of 2 bases from V and 10 bases from J, the junction contained 10 bases not matched to a gene. This CDR3 spans 16 amino acids. CDR3 nucleotide sequence: TGTGCCAGCAGTTTAGGCGTAGGACAGGGTGACTCACCCCTCCACTTT. Translation gives CASSLGVGQGDSPLHF.

This clone turned up a few times. The chain employs TRBV30 and TRBJ1-6; D call uncertain. The CDR3 has 15 residues. Per germline, CDR1 GTSNPN and CDR2 SVGIG (reference sequence). V was trimmed by 0 bases and J by 3 bases, leaving 9 bases between them. The CDR3 DNA reads as TGTGCCTGGAGTGTACTCACTCTCTATAATTCACCCCTCCACTTT. Translated: CAWSVLTLYNSPLHF.

The chain links TRBV18 to TRBJ2-3, with TRBD2 identical over 7 bases. The CDR3 runs 18 residues. V lost 6 bases to trimming and J lost 3 bases; unmatched junction nucleotides: 18. The germline V gene has CDR1 KGHSH and CDR2 LQKENI. CDR3 region: CASSPLAARAQETDTQYF. The CDR3 bases are TGTGCCAGCTCGCCGCTAGCGGCCAGGGCCCAGGAGACAGATACGCAGTATTTT.

This clone has just a few counts. This rearrangement joins TRBV3-1 (or the pseudogene TRBV3-2) to TRBJ1-2; TRBD1 is a possible D gene (6 bases). V gave up 2 bases and J gave up 4 bases, with 14 bases separating them. The germline CDR1 and CDR2 sequences are LGHDT and YNNKEL (reference sequence). This CDR3 comprises 15 residues. CDR3 protein: CASSQRGGKGYGYTF. The CDR3, as DNA: TGTGCCAGCAGCCAAAGGGGGGGAAAGGGCTATGGCTACACCTTC.

The chain uses TRBV6-4 and TRBJ2-3, with D perhaps matching TRBD2 (6 bases). The germline V gene has CDR1 MRHNA and CDR2 SNTAGT. V shed 7 bases and J shed 4 bases, with 15 bases lying between them. The CDR3 is 14 amino acids. Written as DNA, the CDR3 is TGTGCCAGCAAGGGACTCTTCTCTTCAGATACGCAGTATTTT. Encoded protein: CASKGLFSSDTQYF.

The V and J genes are TRBV18 and TRBJ2-6; D is unresolved. CDR1 and CDR2 (germline): KGHSH, LQKENI. This CDR3 has 15 residues. V was trimmed by 6 bases and J by 2 bases, leaving 11 bases between them. The CDR3 loop reads CASSPPSPGANVLTF. The CDR3, as DNA: TGTGCCAGCTCCCCCCCCTCCCCTGGGGCCAACGTCCTGACTTTC.

This clone was observed a handful of times. The CDR3 protein is CASSPNPGGGHYEQYF. The CDR3 DNA reads as TGTGCCAGCAGCCCGAACCCGGGGGGGGGCCACTACGAGCAGTACTTC. The J gene is TRBJ2-7, the V gene TRBV5-4, with 8 nucleotides matching TRBD2. This CDR3 is 16 amino acids long. Germline CDR1 is SGHNT and CDR2 is YYREEE (reference sequence). Trimming cost V 4 bases and J 3 bases; bases outside gene matches: 12.

The gene calls are TRBV10-3 and TRBJ2-5; TRBD2 is a possible D gene (5 bases). V lost 2 bases, J lost 5 bases, and 12 bases lay in between. Germline values: CDR1 ENHRY, CDR2 SYGVKD. The length of the CDR3 is 14 residues. The CDR3 nucleotides read TGTGCCATCAGTGAGCGGCTAGCAGATGAGACCCAGTACTTC. It translates to CAISERLADETQYF.

The V and J genes are TRBV5-5 and TRBJ1-4; D gene unclear. The CDR3 is 15 residues long. CDR1 and CDR2 from the germline V gene are SGHKS and YYEKEE (reference sequence). V was trimmed by 1 base and J by 6 bases, leaving 13 bases between them. CDR3 DNA: TGTGCCAGCAGCTTGCACTTGAGGCGAGATGAAAAACTGTTTTTT. Residues: CASSLHLRRDEKLFF.

The chain joins TRBV9 to TRBJ1-2; 7 bases fit TRBD1. This CDR3 has 14 amino acids. Germline loops: CDR1 SGDLS, CDR2 YYNGEE. The junction had 7 bases not matched to a gene; V was cut back by 3 bases and J by 5 bases. In DNA form, the CDR3 reads TGTGCCAGCAGCGGGGGGGACAGCCTTTATGGCTACACCTTC. Its translation is CASSGGDSLYGYTF.

This clone is a singleton in its sample. The genes are TRBV24-1 and TRBJ2-1; maybe TRBD1 (5 bases). V was cut by 1 base and J by 2 bases, with 14 bases left in between. The CDR3 has 17 amino acids. The germline V gene encodes CDR1 KGHDR and CDR2 SFDVKD. CDR3 region: CATSDFPRQTTYNEQFF. The CDR3 DNA follows: TGTGCCACCAGTGATTTCCCGAGACAGACCACCTACAATGAGCAGTTCTTC.

This sequence joins TRBV15 and TRBJ2-3; D is unclear. Germline-derived CDR1 and CDR2 are LNHNV and YYDKDF (reference sequence). V was cut by 0 bases and J by 6 bases, with 4 bases left in between. The length of the CDR3 is 12 residues. The CDR3 nucleotides read TGTGCCACCAGCAGAGACCGGGATACGCAGTATTTT. Translated, it gives CATSRDRDTQYF.

The rearrangement uses TRBV12-1 and TRBJ2-7; TRBD1 is the table's D call and was not checked against the DNA. TRBV12-1 is marked as a pseudogene. The CDR3 runs to 14 residues. Here the CDR3 DNA reads TGTGCCAGCACTACCCGGGACAGCCCCTACGAGCAGTACTTC. Amino acids: CASTTRDSPYEQYF.

J is TRBJ2-1 and V is TRBV10-1, with D perhaps TRBD2 (5 bases). The CDR3 is made up of 18 amino acids. The germline CDR1 and CDR2 sequences are WNHNN and SYGVQD (reference sequence). V shed 2 bases and J shed 0 bases, with 17 bases lying between them. The CDR3 nucleotides are TGCGCCAGCAGTGAGAGGCATGGCGGGCCCAGCTCCTACAATGAGCAGTTCTTC. Its translation is CASSERHGGPSSYNEQFF.

As DNA, the CDR3 is TGCGCCAGCAGCTTGGGACAGGAGAGGGGCTTCTATGGCTACACCTTC. Translation: CASSLGQERGFYGYTF. V and J are TRBV5-1 and TRBJ1-2, with D perhaps matching TRBD1 (6 bases). Germline V gene data show CDR1 as SGHRS and CDR2 as YFSETQ. This CDR3 spans 16 amino acids. Trimming stripped 0 bases from V and 4 bases from J, with 16 bases between. Using reference TRBV5-1 and TRBJ1-2 for the parts outside the CDR3, the full variable domain is KAGVTQTPRYLIKTRGQQVTLSCSPISGHRSVSWYQQTPGQGLQFLFEYFSETQRNKGNFPGRFSGRQFSNSRSEMNVSTLELGDSALYLCASSLGQERGFYGYTFGSGTRLTVV.

CDR3 nucleotides: TGTGCCAGCCATAACCGGGACACCGGGGAGCTGTTTTTT. This gives the protein CASHNRDTGELFF. The chain couples TRBV28 to TRBJ2-2; D is unclear. Germline V gene data show CDR1 as MDHEN and CDR2 as SYDVKM. Between the trimmed V and J ends, which lost 8 bases and 3 bases, there was a span of 10 bases. The CDR3 is 13 amino acids.

The V call is TRBV3-1 (or the pseudogene TRBV3-2), the J call TRBJ1-2; D is unresolved. Per the germline V gene, CDR1 is LGHDT and CDR2 is YNNKEL (reference sequence). Trimming removed 3 bases from V and 5 bases from J, with 7 bases in between. CDR3 size: 12 residues. CDR3 DNA sequence: TGTGCCAGCAGCCATATCAGATATGGCTACACCTTC. It is translated as CASSHIRYGYTF.

CDR3 nucleotide sequence: TGTGCTAGTGGCCAAGGACTAGCGGGAGAGGGAGATACGCAGTATTTT. Its translation: CASGQGLAGEGDTQYF. The chain couples TRBV12-5 to TRBJ2-3; 13 nucleotides align to TRBD2. This CDR3 has 16 residues. From germline, CDR1 is LGHNT and CDR2 FRNRAP. Trimming removed 6 bases from V and 5 bases from J; junction bases left unmatched: 8.

This clone came up many times. The J gene is TRBJ2-7, the V gene TRBV15; 11 nucleotides agree with TRBD2. Trimming cost V 1 base and J 5 bases; bases outside gene matches: 4. The CDR3 covers 15 residues. The germline gives CDR1 LNHNV, CDR2 YYDKDF (reference sequence). The chain's CDR3 is CATSRGTSGSHEQYF. CDR3 bases: TGTGCCACCAGCAGAGGTACTAGCGGGAGCCACGAGCAGTACTTC.